Shown below are 7 T cell receptor beta chains from a single sample sequenced in a study of control samples from healthy donors and cancer patients. Measured with immunoSEQ multiplex PCR; TCRdb has only the in-frame clones, and not every one. The sample contains some 410,000 clones, around 90% of which appear only once. The specimen was PBMCs. The receptors here all came from a man between 35 and 55 years old with head and neck cancer.

The V and J genes are TRBV9 and TRBJ1-5, with a weak D call TRBD1 (5 bases). The CDR3 loop spans 14 amino acids. The germline V gene encodes CDR1 SGDLS and CDR2 YYNGEE. V lost 3 bases to trimming and J lost 4 bases, with 11 bases between them. CDR3 protein: CASSADPGNQPQHF. In DNA form, the CDR3 reads TGTGCCAGCAGCGCCGACCCAGGGAATCAGCCCCAGCATTTT.

This chain links TRBV7-2 with TRBJ2-1; 8 nucleotides line up with TRBD2. This CDR3 is built from 17 residues. CDR1 is SGHTA, CDR2 FQGNSA, per germline. The V gene end was trimmed by 1 base and the J gene end by 3 bases; junction bases not matched to a gene: 8. The CDR3 sequence is CASSLGSARGGYNEQFF. The CDR3 bases are TGTGCCAGCAGCTTAGGTTCGGCCCGGGGGGGCTACAATGAGCAGTTCTTC.

The chain employs TRBV24-1 and TRBJ2-3; TRBD1 matches at 9 bases. CDR1 and CDR2 from the germline V gene are KGHDR and SFDVKD. There are 16 residues in the CDR3. V lost 3 bases and J lost 2; bases outside the gene matches: 5. As DNA, the CDR3 is TGTGCCACCAGTGATGGCGGGACAGGGCACACAGATACGCAGTATTTT. Protein sequence: CATSDGGTGHTDTQYF.

In the case of this clone: Additional DNA sequences in this sample encode the identical CDR3. The rearrangement joins TRBV3-1 (or the pseudogene TRBV3-2) to TRBJ1-5; no firm D call. The CDR3 has 15 residues. Germline V gene lookup returns CDR1 LGHDT and CDR2 YNNKEL (reference sequence). V lost 1 base to trimming and J lost 2 bases, with 9 bases between them. CDR3 DNA: TGTGCCAGCAGCCAAGGACGGAGCGGCAATCAGCCCCAGCATTTT. Translated: CASSQGRSGNQPQHF.

The rearrangement links TRBV30 to TRBJ2-7; 7 positions match TRBD2. The length of the CDR3 is 14 residues. V was pared by 3 bases and J by 0 bases, with 5 bases of the junction left unmatched. Germline-derived CDR1 and CDR2 are GTSNPN and SVGIG (reference sequence). Here the CDR3 DNA reads TGTGCCTGGAGAACGGCGGGAGCCTCCTACGAGCAGTACTTC. It translates to CAWRTAGASYEQYF.

This clone was observed once. The V call is TRBV7-3, the J call TRBJ2-5; 13 bases are a match to TRBD2. This CDR3 is built from 18 residues. Germline trimming cut 4 bases from V and 1 base from J; bases unmatched to any gene: 9. Looked up from germline, CDR1 is SGHTA and CDR2 is FQGTGA. DNA of the CDR3: TGTGCCAGCAGCTCCGGACTAGCGGGGGCGCCGGGCCAAGAGACCCAGTACTTC. Its translation: CASSSGLAGAPGQETQYF.

The chain has TRBV6-1 and TRBJ1-2; possibly TRBD1 for D (6 bases). CDR3 size: 14 residues. Per the germline V gene, CDR1 is MNHNS and CDR2 is SASEGT. With 1 base removed from V and 6 bases from J, the gap between germline ends came to 12 bases. The CDR3: CASSEVGGADGYTF. The CDR3 nucleotides are TGTGCCAGCAGTGAAGTGGGGGGGGCGGATGGCTACACCTTC.